Listed here is a single TCR beta chain. The specificity of this receptor is unknown. No quality values exist for individual bases; no much larger clone is one base distant. TCRbeta CDR3 regions were amplified from genomic DNA by means of the immunoSEQ Assay, a bias-controlled multiplex PCR. Turning to the authors' computational methods: Nucleated cell counts per sample were estimated from amplification of reference gene primers within the assay. To quantify the absolute abundance of each unique TCRbeta CDR3 rearrangement, sequence reads were collapsed and filtered. For each sample, productive Simpson clonality was calculated as the square root of Simpson's diversity index across productive rearrangements. Not all clones reach the TCRdb copy of this immuneACCESS table, which keeps in-frame sequences only. Checked studies attribute under half of the gap to unresolved V genes and leave the rest unexplained. V and J calls and clone size are those listed in that table; D and trimming were worked out from the DNA. The sample profile shows a few hundred thousand clones; approximately 83% of them were found once. The top ten hold less than 2.5% of the sample.

The CDR3 sequence holds 15 residues, the cysteine and phenylalanine included. The only DNA kept is the CDR3, 45 bases in frame from the first base. CDR1 and CDR2 are drawn from the germline V gene: SQVTM, ANQGSEA. After removal of 0 bases from V and 0 bases from J, the junction retains 4 bases not matched to a gene. Participants in the prospective study were aged roughly 18 to 90 years, lived in under 30 United States geographic areas, and enrolled through a virtual design. In the prospective study, participants were assigned to cohorts based on the clinical history participants reported in a screening survey and a study questionnaire. Recovered participants in ImmuneRACE Cohort 3 were defined by two consecutive negative NP/OP PCR tests, clearance by a healthcare professional, or resolution of symptoms. In the prospective study, whole blood, serum and a nasopharyngeal or oropharyngeal swab were collected from each participant by mobile phlebotomists. Participants in the prospective study had the option to provide additional blood draws and questionnaires over a roughly 2-month period. Before DNA extraction, prospective study blood samples were shipped either frozen or at room temperature.

These data belong to a study of blood T cell repertoires in COVID-19 (dated by TCRdb to 2020 to 2021). About the full investigation: Samples covering the acute and convalescent phases of COVID-19 were provided by collaborators in the United States, Italy and Spain. Samples came from the ongoing ImmuneRACE study (first 160 participants) plus 1,254 subjects from 6 global collaborators. The material from the prospective study consisted of cDNA or gDNA derived from T cells, B-cell-depleted T cells, or PBMCs. Where available, HLA class I and class II types were taken from metadata supplied by the sample provider and were not determined by assay-based typing. Deeply sampled blood TCRbeta repertoires from subjects exposed to, actively infected with, or recovered from COVID-19 were included in the dataset. The repertoires were made available in a free public database intended to serve as a resource for research on the immune response to SARS-CoV-2. Nearly every sample came with metadata listing a de-identified subject ID, COVID-19 status, age in years and sex.

Results the study describes overall, beyond this receptor: How much clinical and demographic metadata was included differed by source and by participant, and the metadata was provided uncurated.

The clonotype originates from a man aged 25 to 40 who had recovered from COVID-19. The receptor chain draws on TRBV29-1 and TRBJ2-7; TRBD1 matches 8 bases in the middle. Sequenced input: PBMCs or T cells enriched from blood (not recorded which). For the CDR3, the sequence is CSVEEDRDSSYEQYF. DNA sequence: TGCAGCGTTGAAGAGGACAGGGATAGCTCCTACGAGCAGTACTTC.